Below, 10 T cell receptor beta chains from the same sample are listed, as sequenced in a study of molecular identifiers for immune sequencing clone quantification. One entry per CDR3 protein results from TCRdb running MiXCR on the PCR reads. The sample lists around 320,000 distinct CDR3 sequences, roughly 23% occurring once. Sequenced: naive CD8+ T cells from blood, with Jurkat cell RNA spiked in. Subset given: FACS-sorted CD8+CD4-CCR7+CD45RA+ naive T cells. The origin of the receptors is a human donor in good health. Some libraries in this study had Jurkat cell RNA spiked in.

This chain connects TRBV4-1 to TRBJ1-4, with D uncertain. This CDR3 contains 13 residues. V was trimmed by 2 bases and J by 8 bases, leaving 9 bases between them. Germline V gene data show CDR1 as MGHRA and CDR2 as YSYEKL. CDR3 region: CASSQLAAEKLFF. The CDR3, as DNA: TGCGCCAGCAGCCAATTGGCAGCCGAAAAACTGTTTTTT.

This clonotype occurred many times. The V and J genes are TRBV28 and TRBJ2-7; D unresolved. This CDR3 comprises 16 residues. V was clipped by 5 bases and J by 0 bases, with 17 bases between them. Germline lookup yields CDR1 MDHEN and CDR2 SYDVKM. CDR3: CASSPTPPLDSYEQYF. Written as DNA, the CDR3 is TGTGCCAGCAGTCCAACCCCCCCCCTGGACTCCTACGAGCAGTACTTC.

This chain links TRBV27 with TRBJ2-4; D tentatively fits TRBD1 or TRBD2 (5 bases each). The CDR3 loop spans 15 amino acids. V lost 0 bases, J lost 9 bases, and 15 bases lay in between. Germline V gene sequence: CDR1 MNHEY, CDR2 SMNVEV (reference sequence). In DNA, the CDR3 is TGTGCCAGCAGTTTATCTGGGGGTCCCCTTTTCATTCAGTACTTC. Translation gives CASSLSGGPLFIQYF.

V is TRBV12-3 or TRBV12-4 and J is TRBJ1-1, with D unclear. CDR3 length: 14 residues. Trimming left V 3 bases short and J 4 bases short, with 12 bases between. In DNA form, the CDR3 reads TGTGCCAGCAGTTTGTCTCGGACTGGCACTGAAGCTTTCTTT. This gives the protein CASSLSRTGTEAFF.

About this clonotype: The conserved closing phenylalanine or tryptophan is absent in this CDR3, likely reflecting a read error. The DNA is omitted, as the CDR3 cannot be located on it reliably, and the CDR3 follows TCRdb's listing. The V and J genes are TRBV4-3 and TRBJ1-4. In germline, CDR1 is LGHNA, CDR2 YSLEER. From its first to its last residue, the CDR3 has 12 amino acids. The CDR3 sequence is CASSQDYEKLYI.

J is TRBJ2-5 and V is TRBV27, with 12 bases identical to TRBD2. There are 17 residues in the CDR3. Trimming took 5 bases from V and 5 from J; bases not matched to a gene: 12. Looked up from germline, CDR1 is MNHEY and CDR2 is SMNVEV (reference sequence). The CDR3 is CASSPQYPTSGGETQYF. The CDR3 nucleotides are TGTGCCAGCAGTCCTCAGTACCCGACTAGCGGGGGCGAGACCCAGTACTTC.

This clonotype was found once. A read error may account for a junction end that differs from germline. The chain carries TRBV9 and TRBJ2-2; tentative D call: TRBD2 (5 bases). From germline, CDR1 is SGDLS and CDR2 YYNGEE. CDR3 size: 15 residues. CDR3 in DNA: TGTGCCAGCAGCCCTACTGGCGCGAACACCGGGGAGCTGTATTTT. Encoded protein: CASSPTGANTGELYF.

Concerning this clonotype: This sequence may be a read error, since a much larger clone differs from it by one base. The chain combines TRBV5-1 with TRBJ2-7; possibly TRBD2 for D (5 bases). Trimming removed 3 bases from V and 4 bases from J, with 17 bases in between. There are 15 residues in the CDR3. Germline CDR1 reads SGHRS; CDR2 reads YFSETQ. This CDR3 reads CASSSTSGETYEQYF. The CDR3 DNA reads as TGCGCCAGCAGCTCCACGTCCGGGGAGACATACGAGCAGTACTTC.

This clonotype was observed a few times. This chain connects TRBV30 to TRBJ2-3; D unclear. Per the germline V gene, CDR1 is GTSNPN and CDR2 is SVGIG (reference sequence). V was clipped by 4 bases and J by 2 bases, with 13 bases between them. The CDR3 sequence is 14 residues long. The CDR3: CAWTQQISTDTQYF. In nucleotides, the CDR3 is TGTGCCTGGACCCAACAGATATCCACAGATACGCAGTATTTT.

This sequence joins TRBV12-3 or TRBV12-4 and TRBJ2-7, with 7 bases matching TRBD2. The length of the CDR3 is 16 residues. After removal of 0 bases from V and 0 bases from J, the junction contained 5 bases not matched to a gene. Here the CDR3 DNA reads TGTGCCAGCAGTTTAGCGGGAGGGGTTCTCTCCTACGAGCAGTACTTC. This translates into CASSLAGGVLSYEQYF.